Listed below are T cell receptor beta chains from one sample, sequenced in a study of OX40 agonist ivuxolimab in advanced cancers. Only in-frame clones appear in the TCRdb table, and some are missing; sequencing was by immunoSEQ multiplex PCR. The top ten clones hold approximately 0.98% of a sample with about 72,000 clones, about 87% of them seen once. Sequenced here: CD4+ or CD8+ T cells sorted from blood, sampled in a trial of the OX40 agonist ivuxolimab. These receptors came from an adult with an advanced solid tumor such as melanoma, head and neck, liver or kidney cancer. Each CDR3 is given with its conserved first and last residue. Fields, in order: D gene, J gene, clone size, V gene, CDR3 DNA, CDR3 protein. The D gene is left open where the match is weak. Rows give clone size only sometimes, using once, few, many, or a class for an expanded clone.

. | TRBJ2-4 | once | TRBV4-1 | TGCGCCAGCAGCCTGGGGGACCCCAAAAACATTCAGTACTTC | CASSLGDPKNIQYF
TRBD1 | TRBJ1-1 | . | TRBV9 | TGTGCCAGCAGCCCGGGACAGCTGAACACTGAAGCTTTCTTT | CASSPGQLNTEAFF
. | TRBJ2-1 | . | TRBV7-2 | TGTGCCAGCAGCTTGTTATGGCAGGCCCTCTACAATGAGCAGTTCTTC | CASSLLWQALYNEQFF
. | TRBJ2-2 | . | TRBV6-5 | TGTGCCAGCAGTTACGATGGGGTTACCGGGGAGCTGTTTTTT | CASSYDGVTGELFF
TRBD1 | TRBJ1-2 | . | TRBV27 | TGTGCCAGCAGAGGACAGGAATACTATGGCTACACCTTC | CASRGQEYYGYTF
TRBD2 | TRBJ2-7 | . | TRBV6-5 | TGTGCCAGCAATACAGCGGGGGGGCCGATCGAGCAGTACTTC | CASNTAGGPIEQYF
. | TRBJ2-5 | once | TRBV7-6 | TGTGCCAGCAGCTTAACCGGGGTCCAAGAGACCCAGTACTTC | CASSLTGVQETQYF
TRBD1 | TRBJ2-7 | . | TRBV4-2 | TGTGCCAGCAGCCAACGGACAGGTCAATTGGACGAGCAGTACTTC | CASSQRTGQLDEQYF
TRBD1 | TRBJ2-2 | . | TRBV5-1 | TGCGCCAGCAGCTTGCGGACAGGCAACACCGGGGAGCTGTTTTTT | CASSLRTGNTGELFF
. | TRBJ1-2 | . | TRBV30 | TGTGCCTGGAGCCCCGATACTAACCATGGCTACACCTTC | CAWSPDTNHGYTF
. | TRBJ2-7 | . | TRBV14 | TGTGCCAGCAGTCCCAGGACCTACGAGCAGTACTTC | CASSPRTYEQYF
TRBD1 | TRBJ1-2 | . | TRBV28 | TGTGCCAGCAGTTTAGGCCCCCAGACAGGGCTGTATGGCTACACCTTC | CASSLGPQTGLYGYTF
. | TRBJ2-1 | . | TRBV2 | TGTGCCAGCAGTTCACTTAGGGGCCCGATATCCTACAATGAGCAGTTCTTC | CASSSLRGPISYNEQFF
TRBD1 | TRBJ2-3 | . | TRBV5-8 | TGTGCCAGCAGCCTACAGGGGGCAGAGGCAGATACGCAGTATTTT | CASSLQGAEADTQYF
. | TRBJ1-1 | few | TRBV7-9 | TGTGCCAGCAGCTCCGCCGGCACTGAAGCTTTCTTT | CASSSAGTEAFF
TRBD2 | TRBJ2-3 | . | TRBV5-5 | TGTGCCAGCAGCTTGCTGACTAGCGGGATGGCGCAGTATTTT | CASSLLTSGMAQYF
. | TRBJ1-1 | . | TRBV6-6 | TGTGCCAGCAGTTATCAGGGAATTAAGACTGAAGCTTTCTTT | CASSYQGIKTEAFF
. | TRBJ1-5 | . | TRBV11-2 | TGTGCCAGCAGCTTACGGGGGAATCAGCCCCAGCATTTT | CASSLRGNQPQHF
. | TRBJ2-1 | few | TRBV11-2 | TGTGCCAGCAGCTTAGAACTAGCCGGGGTACAGTTCTTC | CASSLELAGVQFF
TRBD1 | TRBJ1-2 | . | TRBV28 | TGTGCCAGCAGAGAGGACAGGGAGGACTATGGCTACACCTTC | CASREDREDYGYTF
TRBD2 | TRBJ2-1 | . | TRBV7-9 | TGTGCCAGCAGCCTGGGTAGCGGGCGTTCGAATGAGCAGTTCTTC | CASSLGSGRSNEQFF
. | TRBJ2-5 | . | TRBV20-1 | TGCAGTGCTAGATTTACGGAGACCCAGTACTTC | CSARFTETQYF
. | TRBJ2-1 | once | TRBV28 | TGTGCCAGCACCAGGGACCTAGGGACCTTCTTC | CASTRDLGTFF
TRBD2 | TRBJ2-1 | . | TRBV7-6 | TGTGCCAGCAGTCCGGAGGGGCTAGCGGGACAGTTCTTC | CASSPEGLAGQFF
. | TRBJ1-1 | . | TRBV29-1 | TGCAGCGTTGCTAGGGGTTTAGACACTGAAGCTTTCTTT | CSVARGLDTEAFF
. | TRBJ2-3 | . | TRBV18 | TGTGCCAGCTCACCTGACACAGATACGCAGTATTTT | CASSPDTDTQYF
. | TRBJ2-7 | . | TRBV5-8 | TGTGCCAGCAGCTTGGAGCCAGCGGCCTCCTACGAGCAGTACTTC | CASSLEPAASYEQYF
TRBD1 | TRBJ2-7 | once | TRBV27 | TGTGCCAGCAGTCCCTGGACAGGGGGCTACGAGCAGTACTTC | CASSPWTGGYEQYF
. | TRBJ2-3 | . | TRBV2 | TGTGCCAGCAGTGGAAGACTGACGGGGACAGATACGCAGTATTTT | CASSGRLTGTDTQYF
. | TRBJ2-7 | . | TRBV5-4 | TGTGCCAGCAGCATGGGGGGGGCCTTACCCTACGAGCAGTACTTC | CASSMGGALPYEQYF
. | TRBJ1-1 | . | TRBV15 | TGTGCCACCAGCAGAGATCTGGGGGAGTCCACTGAAGCTTTCTTT | CATSRDLGESTEAFF
TRBD2 | TRBJ2-1 | . | TRBV11-3 | TGTGCCAGCAGCTTAGGGGGACTAGCGGGACGGCACAATGAGCAGTTCTTC | CASSLGGLAGRHNEQFF
TRBD2 | TRBJ2-1 | . | TRBV2 | TGTGCCAGCAACGAGCAATCCGGGACTAGACAGTTCTTC | CASNEQSGTRQFF
TRBD1 | TRBJ1-2 | few | TRBV28 | TGTGCCAGCACGGCTCCCGGGACAGGGGGCTATGGCTACACCTTC | CASTAPGTGGYGYTF
. | TRBJ1-5 | once | TRBV7-4 | TGTGCCAGCAGCCTAACAAGGGAGGATCAGCCCCAGCATTTT | CASSLTREDQPQHF
TRBD2 | TRBJ2-2 | once | TRBV18 | TGTGCCAGCTCACCATTGCGGGAGGAGACCGGGGAGCTGTTTTTT | CASSPLREETGELFF
TRBD2 | TRBJ2-4 | . | TRBV6-5 | TGTGCCAGCAGTAAGACTAGCGGGAGACAGTACTTC | CASSKTSGRQYF
. | TRBJ2-7 | few | TRBV30 | TGTGCCTGGAGTGTAAGACGGGGTCTACGCGAGCAGTACTTC | CAWSVRRGLREQYF
. | TRBJ2-7 | . | TRBV29-1 | TGCAGCGCAACCGGGACATTCTCCTACGAGCAGTACTTC | CSATGTFSYEQYF
TRBD2 | TRBJ2-6 | . | TRBV7-9 | TGTGCCAGCAGCCAGGCGGGGGGGACCTCTGGGGCCAACGTCCTGACTTTC | CASSQAGGTSGANVLTF
TRBD2 | TRBJ2-7 | . | TRBV5-5 | TGTGCCAGCAGCCCGGGACTAGCGGGGGATGGGGCCTACGAGCAGTACTTC | CASSPGLAGDGAYEQYF
. | TRBJ2-1 | . | TRBV7-9 | TGTGCCAGCAGCATCACTAGCCTGTTCTTC | CASSITSLFF
. | TRBJ1-2 | . | TRBV5-5 | TGTGCCAGCAGCTTGGCGGGGGTTAGGAACTATGGCTACACCTTC | CASSLAGVRNYGYTF
. | TRBJ2-2 | . | TRBV4-2 | TGTGCCAGCAGCCCGGGCACCGGGGAGCTGTTTTTT | CASSPGTGELFF
. | TRBJ2-3 | . | TRBV6-1 | TGTGCCAGCAGTACCCTAGCGCCTACAACAGATACGCAGTATTTT | CASSTLAPTTDTQYF
. | TRBJ2-1 | . | TRBV5-4 | TGTGCCAGCAGCTTGGTTGGGGGAAATGAGCAGTTCTTC | CASSLVGGNEQFF
TRBD2 | TRBJ2-1 | . | TRBV6-5 | TGTGCCAGCAAAACGGGGGGGAATGAGCAGTTCTTC | CASKTGGNEQFF
. | TRBJ1-1 | . | TRBV10-3 | TGTGCCATCAGCCTGACAGGCAACACTGAAGCTTTCTTT | CAISLTGNTEAFF